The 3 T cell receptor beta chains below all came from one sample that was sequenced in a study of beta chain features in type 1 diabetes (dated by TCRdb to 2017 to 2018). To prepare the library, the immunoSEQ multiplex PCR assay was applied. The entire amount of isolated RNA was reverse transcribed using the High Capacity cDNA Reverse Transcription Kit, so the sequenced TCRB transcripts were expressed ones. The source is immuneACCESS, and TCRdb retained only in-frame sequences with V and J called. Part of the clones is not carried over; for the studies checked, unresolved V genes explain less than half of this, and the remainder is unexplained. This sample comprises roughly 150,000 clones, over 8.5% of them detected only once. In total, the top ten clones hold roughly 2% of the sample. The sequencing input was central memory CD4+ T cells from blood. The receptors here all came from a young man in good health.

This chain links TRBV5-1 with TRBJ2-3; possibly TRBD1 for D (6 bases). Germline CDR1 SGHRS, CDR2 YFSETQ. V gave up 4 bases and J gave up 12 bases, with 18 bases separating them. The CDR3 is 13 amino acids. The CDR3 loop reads CASSVGTPRPQYF. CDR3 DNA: TGCGCCAGCAGCGTCGGGACACCAAGGCCCCAGTATTTT.

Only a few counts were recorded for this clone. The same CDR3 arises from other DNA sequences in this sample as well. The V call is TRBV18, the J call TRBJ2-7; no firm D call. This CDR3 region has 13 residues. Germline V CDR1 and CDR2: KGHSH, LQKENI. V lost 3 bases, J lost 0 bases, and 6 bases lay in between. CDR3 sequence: CASSPPSSYEQYF. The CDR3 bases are TGTGCCAGCTCACCGCCGAGCTCCTACGAGCAGTACTTC.

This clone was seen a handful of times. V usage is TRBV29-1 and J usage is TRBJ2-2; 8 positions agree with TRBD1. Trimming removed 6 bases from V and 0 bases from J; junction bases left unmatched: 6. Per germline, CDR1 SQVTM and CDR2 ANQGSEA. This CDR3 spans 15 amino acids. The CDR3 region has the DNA TGCAGCGTCGTGACAGGGGTGGCGAACACCGGGGAGCTGTTTTTT. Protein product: CSVVTGVANTGELFF.